The 21 T cell receptor beta chains reported below all come from one sample, sequenced in a study of T cell repertoires in cytomegalovirus infection. TCRdb independently ran MiXCR on the reads; one entry per CDR3 protein. In the table there are a few hundred thousand distinct CDR3 sequences, about 40% of which are singletons. Their antigens remain unidentified. This specimen was cultured PBMCs, taken from culture after CMV antigen stimulation. The origin of the receptors is a human donor in good health (CMV status not recorded). Some clones in this sample may be carry-over from other donors' samples.

This sequence joins TRBV7-2 and TRBJ2-5; D call uncertain. Germline assignment: CDR1 SGHTA and CDR2 FQGNSA. This CDR3 is 14 amino acids long. The V end lost 1 base, the J end lost 7 bases, and 13 bases lay between the germline ends. For the CDR3, the DNA is TGTGCCAGCAGCTTAGTGCGGCCCTCAGGGACCCAGTACTTC. Protein: CASSLVRPSGTQYF.

The rearrangement joins TRBV6-1 to TRBJ1-1; D unclear. The length of the CDR3 is 14 residues. Germline CDR1 is MNHNS and CDR2 is SASEGT. V lost 3 bases to trimming and J lost 4 bases, with 12 bases between them. This chain's CDR3 is CASSETGLFTEAFF. The CDR3 coding sequence is TGTGCCAGCAGTGAGACCGGGTTATTCACTGAAGCTTTCTTT.

V gene TRBV20-1 combines with J gene TRBJ2-5; D might be TRBD1 or TRBD2, each matching 5 bases. The ends were cut back, 3 bases at V and 3 bases at J, with 14 bases in the middle. This CDR3 comprises 14 residues. Germline loops: CDR1 DFQATT, CDR2 SNEGSKA (reference sequence). The CDR3 sequence: CSASRDLTKETQYF. The CDR3 bases are TGCAGTGCTAGTAGGGACCTGACAAAAGAGACCCAGTACTTC.

This clonotype has more than one count but fewer than ten. V and J are TRBV6-1 and TRBJ2-1; tentative D call: TRBD1 (6 bases). V was pared by 10 bases and J by 7 bases, with 20 bases between. This CDR3 contains 14 residues. Germline V gives CDR1 MNHNS, CDR2 SASEGT. CDR3 bases: TGTGCCACCAGACAGGACTTGGTGTTGAATGAGCAGTTCTTC. Translation: CATRQDLVLNEQFF.

The V and J genes are TRBV2 and TRBJ2-5; 9 bases fit TRBD2. The CDR3 is made up of 15 amino acids. Germline CDR1 is SNHLY and CDR2 is FYNNEI. The CDR3: CASWSSGGPQETQYF. CDR3 nucleotide sequence: TGTGCAAGCTGGAGTAGCGGGGGACCCCAAGAGACCCAGTACTTC.

This clonotype was counted once. The chain combines TRBV20-1 with TRBJ2-3; a weak D match, TRBD1 (6 bases). Trimming stripped 6 bases from V and 5 bases from J, with 15 bases between. CDR1 is DFQATT and CDR2 is SNEGSKA in the germline V gene (reference sequence). The CDR3 length is 13 residues. The CDR3, as DNA: TGCAGTGCCAAGCGAACAGGGCTAGATACGCAGTATTTT. The encoded protein is CSAKRTGLDTQYF.

The chain uses TRBV6-6 and TRBJ1-3, with 7 nucleotides matching TRBD1. The V gene end was trimmed by 2 bases and the J gene end by 4 bases; junction bases not matched to a gene: 8. The CDR3 sequence is 16 residues long. The germline V gene encodes CDR1 MNHNY and CDR2 SVGAGI (reference sequence). CDR3 region: CASSYTQTGPGNTIYF. Here the CDR3 DNA reads TGTGCCAGCAGTTACACCCAGACAGGGCCCGGAAACACCATATATTTT.

This clonotype was detected only once. The chain employs TRBV20-1 and TRBJ2-2; D remains unclear. CDR1 and CDR2 (germline): DFQATT, SNEGSKA (reference sequence). The V and J ends lost 0 bases and 6 bases respectively, with 8 bases between them. The CDR3 has 13 amino acids. The CDR3 protein is CSARDTAPGELFF. The CDR3 region has the DNA TGCAGTGCTAGAGATACAGCCCCCGGGGAGCTGTTTTTT.

This clonotype has at least ten counts. The chain uses TRBV6-6 and TRBJ1-5; D is uncertain. From germline, CDR1 is MNHNY and CDR2 SVGAGI (reference sequence). This CDR3 is built from 15 residues. V lost 2 bases and J 2 bases, leaving 10 bases between the germline ends. This CDR3 reads CASSYGPRGNQPQHF. CDR3 in DNA: TGTGCCAGCAGTTACGGGCCACGGGGCAATCAGCCCCAGCATTTT.

The genes are TRBV7-2 and TRBJ2-5, with D perhaps TRBD2 (6 bases). Germline lookup yields CDR1 SGHTA and CDR2 FQGNSA. This CDR3 has 15 amino acids. The germline V and J ends were trimmed by 3 bases and 1 base, with 12 bases remaining between them. In DNA form, the CDR3 reads TGTGCCAGCAGCTTGGGAGGAGCGATCCAAGAGACCCAGTACTTC. It encodes CASSLGGAIQETQYF.

V gene TRBV7-8 combines with J gene TRBJ1-4; D is possibly TRBD1 (5 bases). Germline V lookup: CDR1 SGHVS, CDR2 FQNEAQ. V was cut by 10 bases and J by 5 bases, with 14 bases left in between. The CDR3 contains 13 residues. The CDR3 coding sequence is TGTGCCACCCGTTCTGAGGGGAATGAAAAACTGTTTTTT. Translation gives CATRSEGNEKLFF.

The CDR3 spells CSAIPGQIKNTEAFF. For the CDR3, the DNA is TGCAGTGCTATCCCGGGACAGATAAAGAACACTGAAGCTTTCTTT. The chain joins TRBV20-1 to TRBJ1-1; 7 bases align to TRBD1. This CDR3 spans 15 amino acids. V dropped 4 bases and J dropped 1; count of bases not matched to a gene: 9. Germline V CDR1 and CDR2: DFQATT, SNEGSKA (reference sequence).

This clonotype was seen many times. The V call is TRBV7-2, the J call TRBJ2-1; D is perhaps TRBD1 or TRBD2 (6 bases each). Trimming left V 5 bases short and J 4 bases short, with 15 bases between. Germline lookup yields CDR1 SGHTA and CDR2 FQGNSA. CDR3 length: 15 residues. CDR3 in amino acids: CASSEGGTPYNEQFF. Here the CDR3 DNA reads TGTGCCAGCAGCGAAGGGGGGACCCCTTACAATGAGCAGTTCTTC. Full variable domain (outside the CDR3, taken from reference TRBV7-2 and TRBJ2-1): GAGVSQSPSNKVTEKGKDVELRCDPISGHTALYWYRQSLGQGLEFLIYFQGNSAPDKSGLPSDRFSAERTGGSVSTLTIQRTQQEDSAVYLCASSEGGTPYNEQFFGPGTRLTVL.

This chain joins TRBV4-1 and TRBJ2-2; 7 bases are a match to TRBD2. The germline V gene has CDR1 MGHRA and CDR2 YSYEKL. The CDR3 loop spans 15 amino acids. The V gene end was trimmed by 1 base and the J gene end by 2 bases; junction bases not matched to a gene: 1. The CDR3 sequence is CASSQGGGNTGELFF. CDR3 DNA: TGCGCCAGCAGCCAAGGCGGGGGTAACACCGGGGAGCTGTTTTTT.

V and J are TRBV7-9 and TRBJ2-3; D is undetermined. Germline-derived CDR1 and CDR2 are SEHNR and FQNEAQ (reference sequence). Trimming removed 3 bases from V and 6 bases from J, with 10 bases in between. The CDR3 is made up of 13 amino acids. In DNA form, the CDR3 reads TGTGCCAGCAGCTTGTTCCCCGGGGATACGCAGTATTTT. This translates into CASSLFPGDTQYF.

This clonotype was counted a few times. This sequence joins TRBV12-3 or TRBV12-4 and TRBJ1-3; D is unclear. The CDR3 length is 15 residues. Between the trimmed V and J ends, which lost 6 bases and 2 bases, there was a span of 14 bases. CDR3 sequence (DNA): TGTGCCAGCAGCCCCAATACCGGGGCTGGAAACACCATATATTTT. Protein: CASSPNTGAGNTIYF.

This clonotype was counted between two and nine times. This chain uses TRBV10-3 with TRBJ1-6; 9 bases are a match to TRBD1. The CDR3 extends over 16 amino acids. Germline CDR1 ENHRY, CDR2 SYGVKD. V lost 2 bases to trimming and J lost 7 bases; unmatched junction nucleotides: 6. The CDR3 sequence is CAISEEQGAGNSPLHF. DNA for the CDR3: TGTGCCATCAGTGAGGAACAGGGGGCGGGGAATTCACCCCTCCACTTT.

This rearrangement joins TRBV2 to TRBJ2-3; 10 bases align to TRBD2. Germline CDR1 and CDR2: SNHLY and FYNNEI. CDR3 size: 17 residues. J was trimmed by 7 bases and V by 1 base; bases with no gene match: 11. CDR3 bases: TGTGCCAGCAGTGAAGATAACAGGGGGGGACTAGCGAATACGCAGTATTTT. Residues: CASSEDNRGGLANTQYF.

This clonotype occurred a few times. The CDR3 nucleotides read TGTGCCAGCAGCCCAAGATCCCCCAAGACCCAGTACTTC. Amino acids: CASSPRSPKTQYF. The chain links TRBV7-2 to TRBJ2-5; D remains ambiguous. Looked up from germline, CDR1 is SGHTA and CDR2 is FQGNSA. V lost 5 bases to trimming and J lost 6 bases, with 13 bases between them. This CDR3 spans 13 amino acids.

The chain couples TRBV7-2 to TRBJ1-6; TRBD1 matches at 9 bases. CDR3 length: 15 amino acids. V lost 5 bases and J lost 7; bases outside the gene matches: 6. CDR1 and CDR2 (germline): SGHTA, FQGNSA. CDR3 DNA: TGTGCCAGCAGCCCCGGGACAGGGATGAATTCACCCCTCCACTTT. It yields the protein CASSPGTGMNSPLHF.

This clonotype was counted between two and nine times. The rearrangement links TRBV6-2 or TRBV6-3 to TRBJ1-2; 8 bases line up with TRBD1. In germline, CDR1 is MNHEY, CDR2 SVGEGT. The CDR3 consists of 16 residues. Unmatched junction bases numbered 13, after V lost 6 bases and J lost 4 bases. CDR3 DNA sequence: TGTGCCAGCAGCTCACATGGTGCGGGACAGGTCTATGGCTACACCTTC. This gives the protein CASSSHGAGQVYGYTF.